The 9 T cell receptor beta chains in this list originate from one sample, sequenced in a study of radiotherapy plus CTLA-4 blockade in lung cancer. TCRdb's table, derived via immunoSEQ multiplex PCR, lists solely in-frame clones and lacks some. This table holds about 49,000 clones, around 76% found once. The specimen comprised peripheral blood, sampled from a patient treated with radiotherapy plus ipilimumab. These receptor sequences come from a human donor with non-small cell lung cancer who had stable disease on radiotherapy plus ipilimumab.

This clone appeared a few times. This chain connects TRBV6-1 to TRBJ1-4; no definite D call. Germline V CDR1 and CDR2: MNHNS, SASEGT. The length of the CDR3 is 16 residues. V dropped 3 bases and J dropped 0 bases, with 11 bases sitting between them. The CDR3 loop is CASSERQFATNEKLFF. In nucleotides, the CDR3 is TGTGCCAGCAGTGAGCGGCAGTTTGCAACTAATGAAAAACTGTTTTTT.

This chain connects TRBV27 to TRBJ2-5, with 7 nucleotides matching TRBD1. V was pared by 4 bases and J by 6 bases, with 11 bases of the junction left unmatched. Germline lookup yields CDR1 MNHEY and CDR2 SMNVEV (reference sequence). The CDR3 is made up of 15 amino acids. CDR3 sequence (DNA): TGTGCCAGCAGTTCAACTACAGGGGCCCTGCAGACCCAGTACTTC. It encodes CASSSTTGALQTQYF.

The CDR3 spells CASVDRTGTSGYTF. The CDR3 region has the DNA TGTGCCAGCGTAGATAGGACAGGGACTTCGGGCTACACCTTC. V and J are TRBV6-5 and TRBJ1-2; TRBD1 aligns across 8 bases. CDR1 and CDR2 (germline): MNHEY, SVGAGI. V shed 8 bases, J shed 8 bases, and the junction held 13 bases outside the gene matches. This CDR3 region has 14 residues.

The rearrangement joins TRBV7-8 to TRBJ2-5, with 7 bases aligning to TRBD1. Germline lookup yields CDR1 SGHVS and CDR2 FQNEAQ. This CDR3 is 16 amino acids long. The V segment lost 4 bases and the J segment 1 base; nucleotides outside the gene matches: 9. The CDR3 region has the DNA TGTGCCAGCAGCTCCCCTGACAGGGACCCCCAAGAGACCCAGTACTTC. It yields the protein CASSSPDRDPQETQYF.

The chain links TRBV18 to TRBJ1-1, with D uncertain. CDR3 size: 14 residues. Per the germline V gene, CDR1 is KGHSH and CDR2 is LQKENI. V was shortened by 3 bases and J by 1 base, with 9 bases between the two germline ends. This CDR3 is CASSPAGRNTEAFF. For the CDR3, the DNA is TGTGCCAGCTCACCGGCAGGTCGGAACACTGAAGCTTTCTTT. Variable domain in full (rest from reference TRBV18 and TRBJ1-1): NAGVMQNPRHLVRRRGQEARLRCSPMKGHSHVYWYRQLPEEGLKFMVYLQKENIIDESGMPKERFSAEFPKEGPSILRIQQVVRGDSAAYFCASSPAGRNTEAFFGQGTRLTVV.

The genes are TRBV7-3 and TRBJ1-6; TRBD1 might be the D (6 bases). V was clipped by 4 bases and J by 9 bases, with 16 bases between them. The CDR3 contains 15 residues. Germline loops: CDR1 SGHTA, CDR2 FQGTGA. The CDR3 loop is CASSSTGRPGSPLHF. The CDR3 coding sequence is TGTGCCAGCAGCTCCACAGGGAGGCCGGGTTCACCCCTCCACTTT.

This sequence joins TRBV4-1 and TRBJ2-2; TRBD2 agrees at 9 bases. Per the germline V gene, CDR1 is MGHRA and CDR2 is YSYEKL. Trimming removed 6 bases from V and 3 bases from J; junction bases left unmatched: 5. The CDR3 length is 15 residues. The CDR3 spells CASSWSGGYTGELFF. The DNA of the CDR3 is TGCGCCAGCAGTTGGAGCGGGGGGTACACCGGGGAGCTGTTTTTT.

The chain employs TRBV30 and TRBJ1-6; D is possibly TRBD1 (6 bases). The V and J ends lost 4 bases and 7 bases respectively, with 14 bases between them. This CDR3 spans 14 amino acids. The germline gives CDR1 GTSNPN, CDR2 SVGIG (reference sequence). The CDR3 spells CAWTGGQGNSPLHF. Written as DNA, the CDR3 is TGTGCCTGGACCGGTGGGCAGGGGAATTCACCCCTCCACTTT.

This clone was recorded a few times. This rearrangement joins TRBV29-1 to TRBJ2-7; TRBD1 is a possible D gene (6 bases). V gave up 5 bases and J gave up 6 bases, with 17 bases separating them. The CDR3 has 13 residues. Germline-derived CDR1 and CDR2 are SQVTM and ANQGSEA. The CDR3 loop is CSVRGQPSGEQYF. CDR3 in DNA: TGCAGCGTTAGAGGACAGCCCTCGGGCGAGCAGTACTTC.